The 29 T cell receptor beta chains below all came from one sample that was sequenced in a study of spatial heterogeneity in lung cancer. A single record per CDR3 protein comes from TCRdb applying MiXCR to the 5' RACE reads. The sample lists tens of thousands of distinct CDR3 sequences, 12% occurring once. The sample's time point: sample taken at primary tumor resection. Sequenced here: PBMCs, sampled at surgery. The receptors originated from a male donor with early-stage non-small cell lung cancer.

The chain is built from TRBV7-8 and TRBJ1-1; D is perhaps TRBD1 (6 bases). Trimming removed 4 bases from V and 6 bases from J, with 18 bases in between. The CDR3 length is 15 residues. The germline CDR1 and CDR2 sequences are SGHVS and FQNEAQ. The CDR3 nucleotides read TGTGCCAGCAGCTCCAACCCGGGGGCGCAGGCTGAAGCTTTCTTT. It encodes CASSSNPGAQAEAFF.

This clonotype turned up a few times. The chain carries TRBV5-1 and TRBJ1-1, with D maybe TRBD1 (5 bases). The CDR3 has 14 residues. Germline V gene lookup returns CDR1 SGHRS and CDR2 YFSETQ. V lost 4 bases to trimming and J lost 4 bases, with 14 bases between them. This chain's CDR3 is CASSPLLGGTEAFF. The CDR3 DNA reads as TGCGCCAGCAGCCCGCTTTTGGGGGGCACTGAAGCTTTCTTT.

This clonotype turned up a few times. The chain recombines TRBV7-2 with TRBJ2-1, with TRBD2 matching 7 bases. V was pared by 5 bases and J by 9 bases, with 10 bases of the junction left unmatched. Germline V CDR1 and CDR2: SGHTA, FQGNSA. The CDR3 totals 14 residues. DNA of the CDR3: TGTGCCAGCAGCCCAACTAGTTGGGGGGGTGAGCAGTTCTTC. Translation: CASSPTSWGGEQFF.

Comment on this clonotype: A read error may explain this, as a much larger clone is one base away. This rearrangement joins TRBV12-3 or TRBV12-4 to TRBJ2-2, with D hard to call. CDR3 size: 11 residues. Trimming removed 8 bases from V and 5 bases from J, with 6 bases in between. For the CDR3, the DNA is TGTGCCAGCTTCGGGACCGGGGAGCTGTTTTTT. Its protein product is CASFGTGELFF.

This clonotype was seen a few times. This chain links TRBV4-3 with TRBJ1-1; unclear D gene. CDR1 is LGHNA, CDR2 YSLEER, per germline. CDR3 length: 15 amino acids. The V end lost 1 base, the J end lost 3 bases, and 12 bases lay between the germline ends. CDR3 sequence: CASSQGPGPYTEAFF. The DNA for the CDR3 is TGCGCCAGCAGCCAAGGTCCGGGCCCATACACTGAAGCTTTCTTT.

The rearrangement joins TRBV6-2 or TRBV6-3 to TRBJ2-5, with unresolved D. The CDR3 length is 11 residues. With 2 bases removed from V and 5 bases from J, the gap between germline ends came to 3 bases. Germline V gene lookup returns CDR1 MNHEY and CDR2 SVGEGT. The CDR3: CASSYIETQYF. The CDR3 nucleotides read TGTGCCAGCAGTTACATTGAGACCCAGTACTTC.

This clonotype turned up a few times. This CDR3 reads CASSQAPAGAYGYTF. The CDR3 DNA reads TGCGCCAGCAGCCAAGCGCCAGCCGGAGCCTATGGCTACACCTTC. The chain links TRBV4-3 to TRBJ1-2; D is undetermined. The ends were cut back, 1 base at V and 4 bases at J, with 13 bases in the middle. The CDR3 covers 15 residues. Germline loops: CDR1 LGHNA, CDR2 YSLEER.

This clonotype was counted only a few times. The V and J genes are TRBV28 and TRBJ2-1; 7 bases map to TRBD1. V shed 4 bases, J shed 8 bases, and the junction held 8 bases outside the gene matches. The CDR3 extends over 14 amino acids. Per the germline V gene, CDR1 is MDHEN and CDR2 is SYDVKM. CDR3 region: CASSSSLGTDEQFF. For the CDR3, the DNA is TGTGCCAGCAGTTCATCCCTCGGGACAGATGAGCAGTTCTTC.

This clonotype has only a few counts. This CDR3 is CASSLPGGETQYF. The CDR3 coding sequence is TGCGCCAGCAGCTTGCCCGGGGGAGAGACCCAGTACTTC. The gene calls are TRBV5-1 and TRBJ2-5; weak D call: TRBD2 (6 bases). Germline V gene lookup returns CDR1 SGHRS and CDR2 YFSETQ. V was pared by 1 base and J by 4 bases, with 8 bases between. There are 13 residues in the CDR3.

The table lists this clonotype with a few counts. The chain joins TRBV12-3 or TRBV12-4 to TRBJ1-1; 7 bases align to TRBD1. Unmatched junction bases numbered 8, after V lost 9 bases and J lost 1 base. CDR3 size: 14 residues. This CDR3 reads CASWRGQKNTEAFF. The CDR3 DNA reads as TGTGCCAGTTGGAGGGGGCAGAAGAACACTGAAGCTTTCTTT.

This CDR3 is CASSQDVREQYF. CDR3 coding DNA: TGTGCCAGCAGCCAAGATGTCAGGGAGCAGTACTTC. This chain links TRBV4-2 with TRBJ2-7; no reliable D call. The V end was cut by 0 bases, the J end by 7 bases, with 7 bases between. Germline CDR1 is LGHNA and CDR2 is YNFKEQ. The length of the CDR3 is 12 residues.

The chain joins TRBV28 to TRBJ1-1; D unclear. Between the trimmed V and J ends, which lost 7 bases and 6 bases, there was a span of 9 bases. This CDR3 spans 11 amino acids. CDR1 MDHEN and CDR2 SYDVKM come from the germline V gene. The CDR3 region is CASTFRSEAFF. CDR3 sequence (DNA): TGTGCCAGCACTTTCAGATCTGAAGCTTTCTTT.

This clonotype appeared many times. The J gene is TRBJ2-3, the V gene TRBV29-1; D may be TRBD2 (6 bases). The germline V gene has CDR1 SQVTM and CDR2 ANQGSEA. Trimming cost V 6 bases and J 1 base, with 14 bases left between them. This CDR3 contains 14 residues. The CDR3 coding sequence is TGCAGCGTCGGGGTTAGCGGCCGCACAGATACGCAGTATTTT. It encodes CSVGVSGRTDTQYF.

This clonotype was seen only a few times. The chain combines TRBV2 with TRBJ1-4, with 9 bases matching TRBD1. CDR1 SNHLY and CDR2 FYNNEI come from the germline V gene. The CDR3 sequence is 15 residues long. V shed 1 base and J 10 bases; nucleotides not matched to a gene: 7. The CDR3 reads CASSEEQGARAKLFF. The CDR3 DNA is TGTGCCAGCAGTGAAGAACAGGGGGCGCGAGCAAAACTGTTTTTT.

The genes are TRBV3-1 and TRBJ2-5; 10 nucleotides align to TRBD2. Trimming removed 0 bases from V and 0 bases from J; junction bases left unmatched: 4. Germline lookup yields CDR1 LGHDT and CDR2 YNNKEL (reference sequence). The CDR3 runs to 17 residues. CDR3 DNA sequence: TGTGCCAGCAGCCAAGAACTAGCGGGGTCGTACCAAGAGACCCAGTACTTC. This translates into CASSQELAGSYQETQYF.

This clonotype was seen a few times. The rearrangement joins TRBV25-1 to TRBJ1-1, with 10 bases identical to TRBD1. There are 16 residues in the CDR3. Germline lookup yields CDR1 MGHDK and CDR2 SYGVNS. V was clipped by 6 bases and J by 0 bases; unmatched bases: 7. CDR3 DNA sequence: TGTGCCAGCAGCCAGACAGGGGGCTCCCTGAACACTGAAGCTTTCTTT. Its translation: CASSQTGGSLNTEAFF. Based on the CDR3 plus reference TRBV25-1 and TRBJ1-1, the full variable domain is EADIYQTPRYLVIGTGKKITLECSQTMGHDKMYWYQQDPGMELHLIHYSYGVNSTEKGDLSSESTVSRIRTEHFPLTLESARPSHTSQYLCASSQTGGSLNTEAFFGQGTRLTVV.

This sequence joins TRBV4-3 and TRBJ1-2; D gene unclear. Per germline, CDR1 LGHNA and CDR2 YSLEER. V was cut by 4 bases and J by 2 bases, with 14 bases left in between. The CDR3 is 15 residues long. The CDR3 loop is CASSREPTLNYGYTF. The CDR3 DNA is TGCGCCAGCAGCCGAGAACCGACACTAAACTATGGCTACACCTTC.

The chain joins TRBV6-5 to TRBJ2-7; D gene ambiguous. Germline CDR1 MNHEY, CDR2 SVGAGI. The V gene lost 5 bases and the J gene lost 6 bases, with 8 bases spanning the gap. The CDR3 is 11 residues long. The chain's CDR3 is CASSMPGEQYF. In DNA form, the CDR3 reads TGTGCCAGCAGTATGCCGGGCGAGCAGTACTTC.

This clonotype showed up just a few times. The genes are TRBV24-1 and TRBJ2-2; 7 nucleotides align to TRBD1. V was pared by 3 bases and J by 5 bases, with 2 bases of the junction left unmatched. Germline CDR1 is KGHDR and CDR2 is SFDVKD. The CDR3 spans 14 residues. The CDR3 protein is CATSDMTGTGELFF. The CDR3 DNA sequence: TGTGCCACCAGTGATATGACAGGGACCGGGGAGCTGTTTTTT.

This clonotype turned up a few times. J is TRBJ2-7 and V is TRBV4-3; D is perhaps TRBD1 (5 bases). With 2 bases removed from V and 3 bases from J, the gap between germline ends came to 11 bases. This CDR3 is built from 14 residues. Germline CDR1 LGHNA, CDR2 YSLEER. In DNA form, the CDR3 reads TGCGCCAGCAGCCAATCCAGGGTGAGCTACGAGCAGTACTTC. The encoded protein is CASSQSRVSYEQYF.

The chain recombines TRBV2 with TRBJ1-1, with a weak D call TRBD1 (6 bases). Deletions cut 8 bases from V and 4 bases from J, with 14 bases between. The V gene's germline CDR1 is SNHLY and CDR2 FYNNEI. The CDR3 runs to 13 residues. In DNA, the CDR3 is TGTGCCAGCCGGGGACACCCCACCACTGAAGCTTTCTTT. Translation: CASRGHPTTEAFF.

In this sample, this clonotype turned up a few times. This chain joins TRBV18 and TRBJ2-7; D not certain. With 2 bases removed from V and 3 bases from J, the gap between germline ends came to 8 bases. Germline CDR1 KGHSH, CDR2 LQKENI. The CDR3 length is 13 residues. Here the CDR3 DNA reads TGTGCCAGCTCACCAGCGGTCCTCTACGAGCAGTACTTC. Translated: CASSPAVLYEQYF.

This clonotype came up a few times. The V gene is TRBV9, the J gene TRBJ2-7; 9 nucleotides match TRBD1. CDR1 and CDR2 from the germline V gene are SGDLS and YYNGEE. CDR3 size: 16 residues. Germline trimming cut 0 bases from V and 4 bases from J; bases unmatched to any gene: 8. The CDR3 nucleotides read TGTGCCAGCAGCGTAGCTACACAGGGGGCTGATTACGAGCAGTACTTC. This gives the protein CASSVATQGADYEQYF.

This clonotype showed up many times. V usage is TRBV24-1 and J usage is TRBJ2-1, with TRBD1 matching 8 bases. This CDR3 region has 16 residues. Germline lookup yields CDR1 KGHDR and CDR2 SFDVKD. V was clipped by 7 bases and J by 7 bases; unmatched bases: 14. The CDR3 region has the DNA TGTGCCACCAGCCAGAACACCGGGACAGGCGAAAATGAGCAGTTCTTC. Translated, it gives CATSQNTGTGENEQFF.

The rearrangement links TRBV6-6 to TRBJ2-3, with 14 bases matching TRBD2. Trimming cost V 2 bases and J 5 bases; bases outside gene matches: 9. Germline lookup yields CDR1 MNHNY and CDR2 SVGAGI (reference sequence). The CDR3 spans 18 residues. The CDR3 DNA reads TGTGCCAGCAGTTACACCCCGGGACTAGCGGGGGTTGTAGATACGCAGTATTTT. Translating gives CASSYTPGLAGVVDTQYF.

The rearrangement uses TRBV20-1 and TRBJ2-1; 7 positions match TRBD2. There are 15 residues in the CDR3. The trim removed 0 bases at V and 2 bases at J, leaving 4 bases unmatched. Germline V gene lookup returns CDR1 DFQATT and CDR2 SNEGSKA (reference sequence). CDR3 DNA: TGCAGTGCTAGAGATGGCGGGAGCCCCTACAATGAGCAGTTCTTC. Protein: CSARDGGSPYNEQFF.

This chain uses TRBV5-1 with TRBJ2-7, with TRBD2 matching 8 bases. CDR3 length: 14 amino acids. V trimming: 1 base; J trimming: 0 bases; junction bases outside the gene matches: 0. Germline V gene sequence: CDR1 SGHRS, CDR2 YFSETQ. DNA for the CDR3: TGCGCCAGCAGCTTGAGCGGGAGCTCCTACGAGCAGTACTTC. This codes for CASSLSGSSYEQYF.

The chain recombines TRBV7-3 with TRBJ1-2, with D unclear. Germline CDR1 and CDR2: SGHTA and FQGTGA. The CDR3 covers 13 residues. V lost 5 bases and J 0 bases, leaving 7 bases between the germline ends. CDR3: CASSPQPNYGYTF. CDR3 DNA: TGTGCCAGCAGCCCTCAGCCTAACTATGGCTACACCTTC.

The V gene is TRBV7-6, the J gene TRBJ2-3; D unresolved. The germline V gene has CDR1 SGHVS and CDR2 FNYEAQ. The V end lost 5 bases, the J end lost 2 bases, and 14 bases lay between the germline ends. The CDR3 runs to 15 residues. The DNA of the CDR3 is TGTGCCAGCAGCGTCGTGAGTTTTTCCACAGATACGCAGTATTTT. Encoded protein: CASSVVSFSTDTQYF.